The 28 T cell receptor beta chains given below trace back to one sample, sequenced in a study of T cell responses to AZD1222 COVID-19 vaccine. The table came from immunoSEQ multiplex PCR; TCRdb's copy has only in-frame clones and leaves some out. The data contain about 79,000 clones, approximately 80% of them singletons. This specimen consisted of peripheral blood, obtained on day 0 of AZD1222 vaccination. The receptors were sampled from an adult in good health.

The chain is built from TRBV27 and TRBJ2-7, with 7 bases that match TRBD2. CDR1 is MNHEY and CDR2 is SMNVEV in the germline V gene (reference sequence). Trimming removed 0 bases from V and 7 bases from J; junction bases left unmatched: 9. This CDR3 comprises 15 residues. Here the CDR3 DNA reads TGTGCCAGCAGTTTATCGGGCGGGGGAACGGGGGAGCAGTACTTC. This translates into CASSLSGGGTGEQYF.

The rearrangement uses TRBV6-5 and TRBJ1-5, with 8 bases lining up with TRBD1. With 5 bases clipped from V and 9 bases from J, the junction kept 9 bases outside the gene matches. Germline loops: CDR1 MNHEY, CDR2 SVGAGI. This CDR3 has 14 residues. The CDR3, as DNA: TGTGCCAGCAGTCCTACAGGGGGGCTACGGCCCCAGCATTTT. This codes for CASSPTGGLRPQHF.

The J gene is TRBJ1-2, the V gene TRBV6-6; D perhaps matches TRBD1 (5 bases). Trimming removed 8 bases at V and 4 bases at J, with 11 bases between. CDR3 length equals 12 residues. Germline CDR1 MNHNY, CDR2 SVGAGI (reference sequence). The CDR3 here is CASGTESYGYTF. DNA of the CDR3: TGTGCCAGCGGGACTGAAAGCTATGGCTACACCTTC.

The V gene is TRBV7-9, the J gene TRBJ2-4, with TRBD2 matching 10 bases. This CDR3 is built from 17 residues. Germline loops: CDR1 SEHNR, CDR2 FQNEAQ (reference sequence). With V trimmed by 4 bases and J by 9 bases, 15 bases remained unmatched. CDR3 loop: CASSSPSSSGGVGIQYF. The CDR3 nucleotides are TGTGCCAGCAGCTCTCCGAGTTCTAGCGGGGGTGTAGGCATTCAGTACTTC.

The rearrangement links TRBV30 to TRBJ2-2; D is ambiguous. Looked up from germline, CDR1 is GTSNPN and CDR2 is SVGIG (reference sequence). The CDR3 extends over 12 amino acids. Deletions cut 5 bases from V and 2 bases from J, with 6 bases between. CDR3 sequence (DNA): TGTGCCTGGTATTTTAACACCGGGGAGCTGTTTTTT. Encoded protein: CAWYFNTGELFF.

The V gene is TRBV3-1 (or the pseudogene TRBV3-2), the J gene TRBJ1-3, with D possibly being TRBD1 (5 bases). Trimming removed 0 bases from V and 1 base from J, with 16 bases in between. The CDR3 totals 18 residues. Germline V gene data show CDR1 as LGHDT and CDR2 as YNNKEL (reference sequence). The CDR3 region has the DNA TGTGCCAGCAGCCAAGATATCCCGGGGGGAACTTCTGGAAACACCATATATTTT. It yields the protein CASSQDIPGGTSGNTIYF.

This clone was recorded a few times. The chain uses TRBV4-2 and TRBJ1-1; TRBD1 is a possible D gene (5 bases). Germline assignment: CDR1 LGHNA and CDR2 YNFKEQ. Trimming shortened V by 0 bases and J by 4 bases, and 12 bases separated the two germline ends. This CDR3 has 15 amino acids. The CDR3 here is CASSQEARASTEAFF. Here the CDR3 DNA reads TGTGCCAGCAGCCAAGAAGCCAGGGCCAGCACTGAAGCTTTCTTT.

The V gene is TRBV12-3 or TRBV12-4, the J gene TRBJ1-5; D call uncertain. CDR3 length: 13 residues. The V end lost 6 bases, the J end lost 1 base, and 7 bases lay between the germline ends. The CDR3 DNA sequence: TGTGCCAGCAGCCAGGACAGCAATCAGCCCCAGCATTTT. Translated, it gives CASSQDSNQPQHF.

The chain employs TRBV7-8 and TRBJ1-2; 7 bases line up with TRBD1. V dropped 5 bases and J dropped 0; count of bases not matched to a gene: 6. Looked up from germline, CDR1 is SGHVS and CDR2 is FQNEAQ. This CDR3 comprises 15 residues. CDR3 nucleotide sequence: TGTGCCAGCAGCCAATCGCAGGGGGCTAACTATGGCTACACCTTC. Residues: CASSQSQGANYGYTF.

V is TRBV6-5 and J is TRBJ1-2; weak D call: TRBD1 (6 bases). Looked up from germline, CDR1 is MNHEY and CDR2 is SVGAGI. The V gene lost 7 bases and the J gene lost 2 bases, with 14 bases spanning the gap. The CDR3 contains 14 residues. The CDR3 sequence: CASNQGRRNYGYTF. DNA of the CDR3: TGTGCCAGCAATCAGGGGAGGAGGAACTATGGCTACACCTTC.

The chain recombines TRBV7-8 with TRBJ2-2; 9 bases align to TRBD2. The germline V gene has CDR1 SGHVS and CDR2 FQNEAQ. This CDR3 spans 17 amino acids. Trimming cost V 5 bases and J 4 bases; bases outside gene matches: 11. The CDR3 reads CASSPGGLAGTTGELFF. The CDR3 DNA reads TGTGCCAGCAGCCCGGGGGGGCTAGCGGGGACCACCGGGGAGCTGTTTTTT.

This rearrangement joins TRBV5-4 to TRBJ2-1; D gene unclear. Germline CDR1 reads SGHNT; CDR2 reads YYREEE (reference sequence). This CDR3 region has 15 residues. V gave up 0 bases and J gave up 2 bases, with 9 bases separating them. CDR3 region: CASSLGRGAYNEQFF. Written as DNA, the CDR3 is TGTGCCAGCAGCTTGGGACGTGGGGCCTACAATGAGCAGTTCTTC.

The chain links TRBV7-8 to TRBJ2-3, with no clear D. V was pared by 1 base and J by 0 bases, with 17 bases between. This CDR3 has 18 amino acids. Germline CDR1 reads SGHVS; CDR2 reads FQNEAQ. The CDR3 DNA reads as TGTGCCAGCAGCTTAGGGGCCCATAATATCCCTAGCACAGATACGCAGTATTTT. This gives the protein CASSLGAHNIPSTDTQYF.

A single count supports this clone. The V call is TRBV12-3 or TRBV12-4, the J call TRBJ1-5; tentative D call: TRBD1 (6 bases). The CDR3 runs to 13 residues. V was shortened by 6 bases and J by 3 bases, with 9 bases between the two germline ends. The CDR3 DNA is TGTGCCAGCAGCCGGGACACCAATCAGCCCCAGCATTTT. Its translation is CASSRDTNQPQHF.

V gene TRBV6-6 combines with J gene TRBJ1-1; perhaps TRBD1 as D (6 bases). Germline V gene sequence: CDR1 MNHNY, CDR2 SVGAGI (reference sequence). The CDR3 extends over 15 amino acids. Between the trimmed V and J ends, which lost 6 bases and 5 bases, there was a span of 19 bases. The CDR3: CASSQGVRGRTEAFF. The CDR3 nucleotides read TGTGCCAGCAGCCAAGGGGTCAGGGGAAGGACTGAAGCTTTCTTT.

This clone was counted a few times. The chain employs TRBV30 and TRBJ1-3, with 9 nucleotides matching TRBD1. This CDR3 is built from 15 residues. The V and J ends lost 0 bases and 5 bases, in that order; junction bases with no gene match: 5. Germline V lookup: CDR1 GTSNPN, CDR2 SVGIG (reference sequence). The CDR3 reads CAWSVWGTGRNTIYF. For the CDR3, the DNA is TGTGCCTGGAGTGTTTGGGGGACAGGGCGAAACACCATATATTTT.

V is TRBV28 and J is TRBJ2-5; 9 positions agree with TRBD2. With 1 base clipped from V and 4 bases from J, the junction kept 10 bases outside the gene matches. The germline gives CDR1 MDHEN, CDR2 SYDVKM. This CDR3 contains 17 residues. CDR3 nucleotide sequence: TGTGCCAGCAGTTTATCCCTCAGCGGGGGGAAGTTAGAGACCCAGTACTTC. It specifies CASSLSLSGGKLETQYF.

The chain combines TRBV27 with TRBJ2-3, with TRBD1 matching over 8 bases. The CDR3 has 15 residues. With V trimmed by 4 bases and J by 4 bases, 7 bases remained unmatched. CDR1 and CDR2 from the germline V gene are MNHEY and SMNVEV (reference sequence). Written as DNA, the CDR3 is TGTGCCAGCAGTTCTCTACAGGGGGGACCAGATACGCAGTATTTT. This encodes CASSSLQGGPDTQYF.

This clone was picked up one time. V is TRBV30 and J is TRBJ1-3; D is possibly TRBD1 (5 bases). Germline V gene lookup returns CDR1 GTSNPN and CDR2 SVGIG (reference sequence). The CDR3 covers 14 residues. Trimming cost V 3 bases and J 5 bases, with 14 bases left between them. The CDR3 DNA reads TGTGCCTGGAGGAGGGCAGGGTCGAGAAACACCATATATTTT. It encodes CAWRRAGSRNTIYF. Based on the CDR3 plus reference TRBV30 and TRBJ1-3, the full variable domain is SQTIHQWPATLVQPVGSPLSLECTVEGTSNPNLYWYRQAAGRGLQLLFYSVGIGQISSEVPQNLSASRPQDRQFILSSKKLLLSDSGFYLCAWRRAGSRNTIYFGEGSWLTVV.

The V and J genes are TRBV10-3 and TRBJ2-5; no reliable D call. The CDR3 covers 13 residues. CDR1 and CDR2 from the germline V gene are ENHRY and SYGVKD. Deletions cut 2 bases from V and 5 bases from J, with 9 bases between. The CDR3 is CAISEGSSETQYF. The CDR3 DNA sequence: TGTGCCATCAGTGAGGGCAGCTCCGAGACCCAGTACTTC.

The rearrangement uses TRBV30 and TRBJ2-7; the match to TRBD2 covers 9 bases. Unmatched junction bases numbered 8, after V lost 0 bases and J lost 2 bases. Per the germline V gene, CDR1 is GTSNPN and CDR2 is SVGIG (reference sequence). This CDR3 spans 16 amino acids. CDR3 loop: CAWSVLASGTAYEQYF. The CDR3 DNA reads as TGTGCCTGGAGTGTACTGGCTAGCGGGACCGCCTACGAGCAGTACTTC.

The chain is built from TRBV10-1 and TRBJ1-5; tentatively, D is TRBD1 (5 bases). Deletions cut 8 bases from V and 7 bases from J, with 21 bases between. CDR3 length equals 15 residues. Germline-derived CDR1 and CDR2 are WNHNN and SYGVQD (reference sequence). The CDR3 protein is CASPEGQESEQPQHF. CDR3 in DNA: TGCGCCAGCCCCGAGGGGCAGGAGTCAGAGCAGCCCCAGCATTTT.

Concerning this clone: The identical CDR3 is also encoded by other nucleotide sequences in the sample. The genes are TRBV4-1 and TRBJ1-1; the D gene is possibly TRBD1 (5 bases). The CDR3 has 15 amino acids. Germline V gene sequence: CDR1 MGHRA, CDR2 YSYEKL. V was pared by 0 bases and J by 1 base, with 9 bases between. CDR3 in amino acids: CASSQDGQGNTEAFF. CDR3 sequence (DNA): TGCGCCAGCAGCCAAGATGGGCAGGGGAACACTGAAGCTTTCTTT.

The CDR3: CASSPGGVGTNEKLFF. DNA of the CDR3: TGTGCCAGCAGCCCAGGGGGTGTGGGGACTAATGAAAAACTGTTTTTT. The J gene is TRBJ1-4, the V gene TRBV5-4, with TRBD1 matching over 7 bases. CDR3 size: 16 residues. V lost 4 bases, J lost 2 bases, and 8 bases stayed unmatched. Germline loops: CDR1 SGHNT, CDR2 YYREEE (reference sequence).

The chain employs TRBV4-1 and TRBJ1-5; no firm D call. Trimming cost V 0 bases and J 7 bases, with 16 bases left between them. The CDR3 runs to 16 residues. CDR1 and CDR2 (germline): MGHRA, YSYEKL. CDR3 bases: TGCGCCAGCAGCCAAGACCTCGACTGGATCGGGCAGCCCCAGCATTTT. It is translated as CASSQDLDWIGQPQHF.

This clone has just a few counts. This chain uses TRBV20-1 with TRBJ2-3; D may correspond to TRBD1 or TRBD2 (5 bases each). V lost 3 bases and J 4 bases, leaving 17 bases between the germline ends. The germline V gene has CDR1 DFQATT and CDR2 SNEGSKA (reference sequence). CDR3 length equals 15 residues. CDR3 protein: CSASKEAGSADTQYF. DNA of the CDR3: TGCAGTGCTAGTAAGGAGGCAGGGTCAGCAGATACGCAGTATTTT.

The chain recombines TRBV6-5 with TRBJ2-5, with 8 bases aligning to TRBD1. The CDR3 sequence is 15 residues long. CDR1 is MNHEY and CDR2 is SVGAGI in the germline V gene. V gave up 0 bases and J gave up 4 bases; unmatched junction bases: 4. This CDR3 is CASSYSDRGSETQYF. The CDR3 DNA reads TGTGCCAGCAGTTACTCCGACAGGGGCTCAGAGACCCAGTACTTC.

V usage is TRBV7-2 and J usage is TRBJ2-1; 7 bases match TRBD2. V trimming: 5 bases; J trimming: 0 bases; junction bases outside the gene matches: 7. The CDR3 covers 16 residues. From germline, CDR1 is SGHTA and CDR2 FQGNSA. DNA of the CDR3: TGTGCCAGCAGCCCAATAGCGGGTACCTCCTACAATGAGCAGTTCTTC. The encoded protein is CASSPIAGTSYNEQFF.